The next 7 T cell receptor beta chains were all read from a single sample in a study of response to subunit inactivated influenza vaccine. TCRdb fed the RT-PCR reads into MiXCR, producing one record per CDR3 protein. The table has 500,000 to 550,000 distinct CDR3 sequences, roughly a quarter seen once. Another study also made use of these data, one on T cells expressing NK-cell markers. That source adds: As the method of synthesis, 5'RACE template switching with UMIs yielded TCR beta cDNA.

The sample in question was CD4+ T cells sorted from PBMCs, obtained 12 days after vaccination. The source of these receptors is a man in his forties or fifties who received an inactivated influenza vaccine.

V gene TRBV24-1 combines with J gene TRBJ2-3; TRBD2 matches at 7 bases. The V segment lost 6 bases and the J segment 5 bases; nucleotides outside the gene matches: 7. CDR1 KGHDR and CDR2 SFDVKD come from the germline V gene. CDR3 length equals 14 residues. The CDR3 DNA reads TGTGCCACCAGTAATGGGGGGGGGAGAGATACGCAGTATTTT. Its translation: CATSNGGGRDTQYF.

The table lists this clonotype with a few counts. The V gene is TRBV5-4, the J gene TRBJ2-2, with 10 bases aligning to TRBD2. This CDR3 is built from 15 residues. Trimming cost V 3 bases and J 5 bases; bases outside gene matches: 4. From germline, CDR1 is SGHNT and CDR2 YYREEE (reference sequence). This CDR3 reads CASSSGLAETGELFF. For the CDR3, the DNA is TGTGCCAGCAGCTCTGGACTAGCGGAGACCGGGGAGCTGTTTTTT.

V is TRBV19 and J is TRBJ2-6; 8 bases map to TRBD1. Germline loops: CDR1 LNHDA, CDR2 SQIVND (reference sequence). The CDR3 spans 18 residues. With 6 bases clipped from V and 2 bases from J, the junction kept 12 bases outside the gene matches. CDR3 DNA: TGTGCCAGTAGGACCCGGGGACAGGTCAACACTGGGGCCAACGTCCTGACTTTC. This encodes CASRTRGQVNTGANVLTF.

This chain joins TRBV20-1 and TRBJ2-3; TRBD2 matches 15 bases. The CDR3 extends over 15 amino acids. The germline V gene encodes CDR1 DFQATT and CDR2 SNEGSKA (reference sequence). Trimming removed 6 bases from V and 4 bases from J; junction bases left unmatched: 5. CDR3 sequence: CSARTSGGASDTQYF. CDR3 nucleotide sequence: TGCAGTGCCAGGACTAGCGGGGGGGCATCAGATACGCAGTATTTT.

The V and J genes are TRBV7-6 and TRBJ2-7; D is possibly TRBD2 (6 bases). CDR3 length: 15 residues. Germline V lookup: CDR1 SGHVS, CDR2 FNYEAQ. With 3 bases removed from V and 1 base from J, the gap between germline ends came to 13 bases. The CDR3 is CASSFTPGASYEQYF. CDR3 bases: TGTGCCAGCAGCTTTACCCCGGGAGCTTCCTACGAGCAGTACTTC.

The CDR3 nucleotides are TGTGCCAGCAGCAAAGGACTAGCGGAATACACCGGGGAGCTGTTTTTT. Protein: CASSKGLAEYTGELFF. The V call is TRBV9, the J call TRBJ2-2; 10 bases agree with TRBD2. The J segment lost 3 bases and the V segment lost 4 bases, leaving 6 bases of the junction unmatched. This CDR3 spans 16 amino acids. Germline-derived CDR1 and CDR2 are SGDLS and YYNGEE.

This clonotype was counted between two and nine times. V gene TRBV6-1 combines with J gene TRBJ1-3, with D unclear. The V gene lost 0 bases and the J gene lost 0 bases, with 9 bases spanning the gap. The CDR3 extends over 16 amino acids. Germline loops: CDR1 MNHNS, CDR2 SASEGT. Here the CDR3 reads CASSEAFGPSGNTIYF. The DNA for the CDR3 is TGTGCCAGCAGTGAAGCATTCGGACCCTCTGGAAACACCATATATTTT.